This T cell receptor beta chain was captured in a study of graft-versus-host responses after intestinal transplantation. Study details: Recipients were given multivisceral, liver-intestinal, or isolated intestinal transplants.

Looked up from germline, CDR1 is SGHDN and CDR2 is FVKESK. Trimming cost V 4 bases and J 5 bases, with 17 bases left between them. The CDR3 sequence is 15 residues long. This clone was seen only once. Its antigen is undetermined. Whole-study findings and limits: Patients with graft-donor T cell macrochimerism had high graft-versus-host to host-versus-graft clonal ratios in allografts. Detection of GvH clones occurred in recipient marrow, and some had their first appearance in ileum or blood.

Libraries were prepared by immunoSEQ multiplex PCR; TCRdb keeps only in-frame clonotypes and omits some of them. The repertoire holds roughly 90,000 clones, with about 88% as singletons. This TCR derives from a human donor who was the organ donor for an intestinal transplant. The material sequenced was unstimulated CD4+ T cells sorted from spleen or lymph node cells, taken before transplant. J is TRBJ2-5 and V is TRBV14; perhaps TRBD1 as D (6 bases). The CDR3 DNA reads as TGTGCCAGCAGCCCGGGATACAGGGTTGGGGAGACCCAGTACTTC. It encodes CASSPGYRVGETQYF.